This record concerns one T cell receptor beta chain sequence. CDR1 and CDR2 from the germline V gene are SGDLS and YYNGEE. V lost 0 bases to trimming and J lost 0 bases; unmatched junction nucleotides: 5. CDR3 length: 17 amino acids. These data come from a study of immune evolution from preneoplasia to lung adenocarcinoma. The assay was immunoSEQ multiplex PCR, and TCRdb's table has in-frame clones only and misses some. The sample shows more than 8,000 clones, about 81% of them seen only once. Between the mid-2010s and the late 2010s, patients underwent resection in Japan or China. The sequenced sample consisted of FFPE lung adenocarcinoma in situ tissue. V usage is TRBV9 and J usage is TRBJ2-7; 11 bases match TRBD1. The sequence derives from a person aged 65-85 years with lung adenocarcinoma. The CDR3 loop is CASSVGGTGGSSYEQYF. Written as DNA, the CDR3 is TGTGCCAGCAGCGTAGGGGGGACAGGGGGTAGCTCCTACGAGCAGTACTTC.